This T cell receptor (beta chain) is drawn from a study of CD8 T cells in Susac syndrome. Study summary: Active disease was present in five or six of the sequenced Susac syndrome patients, whereas roughly eight of them were in remission.

Random hexamers served to reverse transcribe roughly 0.5 to 1 ug RNA. The amplification used immunoSEQ multiplex PCR on TCR beta CDR3; it spanned 54 Vbeta and 13 Jbeta. TCRdb analysed the immunoSEQ multiplex PCR reads with MiXCR anew, one entry per CDR3 protein. The sample lists more than 200,000 distinct CDR3 sequences, about 94% occurring once. Fulfillment of recently defined diagnostic criteria for definite or probable disease was shown by the patients with Susac syndrome. It was negative isolation that provided the CD8+ and CD4+ T cells, whereas TEMRA cells were enriched by FACS. The CDR3 is 12 residues long. Germline V gene data show CDR1 as MNHEY and CDR2 as SVGAGI. V lost 8 bases and J lost 6, with 12 bases in between.

The chain is built from TRBV6-5 and TRBJ2-3; unclear D gene. The clonotype comes from a human donor with Susac syndrome. Sequences were obtained from CD4+ T cells from PBMCs. The CDR3 region is CASSGSVDTQYF. The CDR3 DNA follows: TGTGCCAGCTCCGGCTCCGTCGATACGCAGTATTTT.